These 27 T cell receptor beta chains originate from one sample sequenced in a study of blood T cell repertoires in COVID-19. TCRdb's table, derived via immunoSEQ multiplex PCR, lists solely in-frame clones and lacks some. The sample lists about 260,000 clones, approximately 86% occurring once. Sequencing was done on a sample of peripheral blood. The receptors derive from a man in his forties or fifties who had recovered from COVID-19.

This CDR3 is CASVKEQAWKDEQFF. CDR3 coding DNA: TGTGCTAGTGTCAAAGAACAGGCTTGGAAGGATGAGCAGTTCTTC. The chain joins TRBV12-5 to TRBJ2-1, with a possible D match to TRBD1 (5 bases). Trimming pared 7 bases from V and 8 bases from J, leaving 21 bases between. This CDR3 has 15 amino acids. Germline CDR1 LGHNT, CDR2 FRNRAP.

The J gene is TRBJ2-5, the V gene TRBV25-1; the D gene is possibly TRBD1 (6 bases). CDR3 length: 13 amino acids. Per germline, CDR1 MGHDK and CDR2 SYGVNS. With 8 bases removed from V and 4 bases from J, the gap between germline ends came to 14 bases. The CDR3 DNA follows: TGTGCCAGCCGTAGAACAGGGATAGAGACCCAGTACTTC. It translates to CASRRTGIETQYF.

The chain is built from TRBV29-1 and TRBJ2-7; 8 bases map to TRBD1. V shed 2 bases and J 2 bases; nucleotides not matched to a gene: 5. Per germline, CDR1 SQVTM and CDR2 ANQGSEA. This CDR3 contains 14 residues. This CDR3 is CSVERTGIPYEQYF. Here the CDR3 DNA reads TGCAGCGTTGAAAGGACAGGGATCCCCTACGAGCAGTACTTC.

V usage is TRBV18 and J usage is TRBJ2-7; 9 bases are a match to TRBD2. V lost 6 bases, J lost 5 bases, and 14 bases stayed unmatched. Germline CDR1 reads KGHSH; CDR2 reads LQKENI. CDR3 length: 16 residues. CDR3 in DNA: TGTGCCAGCTCTACACGAGCGGCTAGCGGGGTCAACGAGCAGTACTTC. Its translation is CASSTRAASGVNEQYF.

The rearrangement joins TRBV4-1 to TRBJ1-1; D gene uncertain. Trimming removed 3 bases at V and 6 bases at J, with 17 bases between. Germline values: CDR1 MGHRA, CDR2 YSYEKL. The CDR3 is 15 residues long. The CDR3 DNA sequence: TGCGCCAGCAGCCACCGGCGACAAGTTATGGCTGAAGCTTTCTTT. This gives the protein CASSHRRQVMAEAFF.

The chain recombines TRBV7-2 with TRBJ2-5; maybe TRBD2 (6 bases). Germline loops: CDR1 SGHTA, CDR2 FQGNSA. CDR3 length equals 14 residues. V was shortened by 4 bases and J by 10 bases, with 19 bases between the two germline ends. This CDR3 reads CASSSRDSQRVQYF. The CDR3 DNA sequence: TGTGCCAGCAGCTCTCGGGACTCGCAGAGGGTCCAGTACTTC.

This CDR3 is CASRAGGLGYTF. The CDR3 bases are TGTGCCAGCAGGGCGGGAGGCCTTGGCTACACCTTC. The chain carries TRBV12-3 or TRBV12-4 and TRBJ1-2, with D unclear. V was trimmed by 6 bases and J by 7 bases, leaving 12 bases between them. This CDR3 has 12 amino acids.

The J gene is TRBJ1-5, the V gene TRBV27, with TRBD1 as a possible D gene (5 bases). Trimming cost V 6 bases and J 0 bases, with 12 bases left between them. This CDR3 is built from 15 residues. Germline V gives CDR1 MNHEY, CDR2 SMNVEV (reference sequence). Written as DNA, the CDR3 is TGTGCCAGCAGACCGACAGCCATTAGCAATCAGCCCCAGCATTTT. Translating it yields CASRPTAISNQPQHF.

In DNA, the CDR3 is TGTGCCAGCAGCACTAGGGTTTGGGATACGCAGTATTTT. Its translation: CASSTRVWDTQYF. The rearrangement links TRBV9 to TRBJ2-3; possibly TRBD2 for D (5 bases). The V gene lost 4 bases and the J gene lost 6 bases, with 12 bases spanning the gap. The CDR3 runs to 13 residues. CDR1 SGDLS and CDR2 YYNGEE come from the germline V gene.

Here the CDR3 DNA reads TGTGCCAGCAGCTCTGGCCCACGGGTGATCCAAGAGACCCAGTACTTC. Amino acid sequence: CASSSGPRVIQETQYF. The V and J genes are TRBV7-2 and TRBJ2-5; D gene unclear. The germline V and J ends were trimmed by 4 bases and 1 base, with 16 bases remaining between them. Germline V gene sequence: CDR1 SGHTA, CDR2 FQGNSA. This CDR3 is 16 amino acids long.

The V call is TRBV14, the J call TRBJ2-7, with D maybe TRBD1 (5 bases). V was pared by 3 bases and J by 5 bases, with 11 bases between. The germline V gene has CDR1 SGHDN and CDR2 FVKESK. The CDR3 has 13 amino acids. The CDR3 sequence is CASSHLRRDEQYF. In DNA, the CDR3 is TGTGCCAGCAGCCACCTCCGCAGGGACGAGCAGTACTTC. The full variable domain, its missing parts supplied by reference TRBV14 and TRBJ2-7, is EAGVTQFPSHSVIEKGQTVTLRCDPISGHDNLYWYRRVMGKEIKFLLHFVKESKQDESGMPNNRFLAERTGGTYSTLKVQPAELEDSGVYFCASSHLRRDEQYFGPGTRLTVT.

CDR3 sequence: CASSESGGNYGYTF. In DNA form, the CDR3 reads TGTGCCAGCAGTGAATCGGGGGGGAACTATGGCTACACCTTC. The chain employs TRBV25-1 and TRBJ1-2; possibly TRBD1 for D (5 bases). The germline V gene encodes CDR1 MGHDK and CDR2 SYGVNS. With 1 base removed from V and 2 bases from J, the gap between germline ends came to 8 bases. The CDR3 runs 14 residues.

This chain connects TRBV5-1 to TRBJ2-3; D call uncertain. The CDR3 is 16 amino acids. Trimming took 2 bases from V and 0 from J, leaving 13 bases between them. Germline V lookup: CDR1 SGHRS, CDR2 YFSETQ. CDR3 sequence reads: CASSFWLKTSTDTQYF. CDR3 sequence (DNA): TGCGCCAGCAGCTTTTGGTTGAAGACTAGCACAGATACGCAGTATTTT. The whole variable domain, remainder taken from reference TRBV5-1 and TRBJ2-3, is KAGVTQTPRYLIKTRGQQVTLSCSPISGHRSVSWYQQTPGQGLQFLFEYFSETQRNKGNFPGRFSGRQFSNSRSEMNVSTLELGDSALYLCASSFWLKTSTDTQYFGPGTRLTVL.

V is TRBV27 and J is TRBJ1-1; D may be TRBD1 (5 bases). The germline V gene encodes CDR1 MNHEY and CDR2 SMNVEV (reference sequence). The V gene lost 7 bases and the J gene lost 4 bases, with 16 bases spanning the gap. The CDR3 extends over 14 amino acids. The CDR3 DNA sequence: TGTGCCAGCAAAACGGCAGACAGTAGCACTGAAGCTTTCTTT. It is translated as CASKTADSSTEAFF.

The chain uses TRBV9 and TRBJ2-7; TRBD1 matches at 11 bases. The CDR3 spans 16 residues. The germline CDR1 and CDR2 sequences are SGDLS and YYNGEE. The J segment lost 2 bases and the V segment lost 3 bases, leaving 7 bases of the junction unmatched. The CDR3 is CASSGRDRGDAYEQYF. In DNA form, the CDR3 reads TGTGCCAGCAGCGGTCGGGACAGGGGGGACGCCTACGAGCAGTACTTC.

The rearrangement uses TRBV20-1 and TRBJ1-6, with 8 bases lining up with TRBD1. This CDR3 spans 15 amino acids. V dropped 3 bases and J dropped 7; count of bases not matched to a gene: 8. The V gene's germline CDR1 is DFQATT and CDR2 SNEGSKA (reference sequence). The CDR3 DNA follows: TGCAGTGCTAGTCGCCCGACAGGGGCCAATTCACCCCTCCACTTT. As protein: CSASRPTGANSPLHF.

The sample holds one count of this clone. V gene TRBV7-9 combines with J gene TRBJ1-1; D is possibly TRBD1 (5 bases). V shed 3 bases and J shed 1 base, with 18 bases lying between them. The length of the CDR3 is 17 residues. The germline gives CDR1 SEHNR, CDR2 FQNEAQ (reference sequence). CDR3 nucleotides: TGTGCCAGCAGCTTTAGAACAGGAGGGTCCGGGAACACTGAAGCTTTCTTT. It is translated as CASSFRTGGSGNTEAFF.

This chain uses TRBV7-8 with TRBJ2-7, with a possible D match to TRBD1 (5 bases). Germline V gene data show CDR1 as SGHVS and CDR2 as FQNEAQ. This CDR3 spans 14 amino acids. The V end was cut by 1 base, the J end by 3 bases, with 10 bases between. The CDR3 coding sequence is TGTGCCAGCAGCTTAGGGCAGGGTGTCTACGAGCAGTACTTC. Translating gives CASSLGQGVYEQYF.

CDR3 residues: CASRTTSAKGDTQYF. The CDR3 DNA follows: TGTGCCAGCAGGACGACTAGCGCGAAGGGTGATACGCAGTATTTT. The chain recombines TRBV2 with TRBJ2-3, with 8 bases matching TRBD2. J was trimmed by 6 bases and V by 6 bases; bases with no gene match: 11. Germline CDR1 reads SNHLY; CDR2 reads FYNNEI. This CDR3 comprises 15 residues.

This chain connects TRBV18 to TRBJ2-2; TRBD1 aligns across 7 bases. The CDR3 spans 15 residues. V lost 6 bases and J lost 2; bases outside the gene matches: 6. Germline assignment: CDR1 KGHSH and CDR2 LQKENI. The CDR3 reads CASSRRQGNTGELFF. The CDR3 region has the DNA TGTGCCAGCTCCCGACGACAGGGTAACACCGGGGAGCTGTTTTTT. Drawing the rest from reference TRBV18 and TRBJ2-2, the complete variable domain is NAGVMQNPRHLVRRRGQEARLRCSPMKGHSHVYWYRQLPEEGLKFMVYLQKENIIDESGMPKERFSAEFPKEGPSILRIQQVVRGDSAAYFCASSRRQGNTGELFFGEGSRLTVL.

CDR3 protein: CASSFDRGLGETQYF. The CDR3 DNA is TGTGCCAGCAGCTTTGACAGGGGTCTGGGGGAGACCCAGTACTTC. This rearrangement joins TRBV5-4 to TRBJ2-5; 8 bases fit TRBD1. Per germline, CDR1 SGHNT and CDR2 YYREEE (reference sequence). The CDR3 runs to 15 residues. V was clipped by 2 bases and J by 5 bases; unmatched bases: 8.

In DNA form, the CDR3 reads TGCGCCAGCAGCTTGTTGTTAGCGGGGGACAGGGAGACCCAGTACTTC. This translates into CASSLLLAGDRETQYF. This rearrangement joins TRBV5-1 to TRBJ2-5, with D possibly TRBD2 on 9 matching bases. Germline CDR1 is SGHRS and CDR2 is YFSETQ. The CDR3 is 16 amino acids. V was clipped by 1 base and J by 5 bases, with 18 bases between them.

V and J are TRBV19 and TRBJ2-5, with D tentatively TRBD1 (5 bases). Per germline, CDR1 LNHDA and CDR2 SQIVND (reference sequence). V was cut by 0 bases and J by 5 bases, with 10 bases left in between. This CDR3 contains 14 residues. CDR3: CASSIDPAGETQYF. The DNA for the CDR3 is TGTGCCAGTAGTATAGATCCGGCAGGGGAGACCCAGTACTTC.

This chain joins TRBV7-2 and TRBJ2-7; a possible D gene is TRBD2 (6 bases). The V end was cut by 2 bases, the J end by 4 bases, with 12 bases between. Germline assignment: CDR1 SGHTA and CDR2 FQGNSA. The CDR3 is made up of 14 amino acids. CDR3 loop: CASSLIGSGYEQYF. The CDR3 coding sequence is TGTGCCAGCAGCTTAATAGGTAGCGGATACGAGCAGTACTTC.

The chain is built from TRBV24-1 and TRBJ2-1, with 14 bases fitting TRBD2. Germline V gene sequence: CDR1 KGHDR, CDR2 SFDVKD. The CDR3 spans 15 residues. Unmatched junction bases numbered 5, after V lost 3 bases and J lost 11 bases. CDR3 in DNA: TGTGCCACCAGTGATCGTGGACTAGCGGGGGGCCAGCAGTTCTTC. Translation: CATSDRGLAGGQQFF.

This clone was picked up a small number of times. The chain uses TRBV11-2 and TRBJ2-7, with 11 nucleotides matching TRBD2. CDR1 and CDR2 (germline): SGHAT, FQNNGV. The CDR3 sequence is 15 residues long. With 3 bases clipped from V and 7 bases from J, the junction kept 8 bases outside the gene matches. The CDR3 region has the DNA TGTGCCAGCAGCTTGATTAGCGGGAGGGCCTGGGAGCAGTACTTC. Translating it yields CASSLISGRAWEQYF.

The CDR3 DNA follows: TGTGCCTGGAGTGTAGTGGGAGGGTACGAGCAGTACTTC. Amino acids: CAWSVVGGYEQYF. The genes are TRBV30 and TRBJ2-7; 7 positions agree with TRBD2. Germline lookup yields CDR1 GTSNPN and CDR2 SVGIG (reference sequence). Trimming removed 0 bases from V and 4 bases from J; junction bases left unmatched: 3. The CDR3 contains 13 residues.